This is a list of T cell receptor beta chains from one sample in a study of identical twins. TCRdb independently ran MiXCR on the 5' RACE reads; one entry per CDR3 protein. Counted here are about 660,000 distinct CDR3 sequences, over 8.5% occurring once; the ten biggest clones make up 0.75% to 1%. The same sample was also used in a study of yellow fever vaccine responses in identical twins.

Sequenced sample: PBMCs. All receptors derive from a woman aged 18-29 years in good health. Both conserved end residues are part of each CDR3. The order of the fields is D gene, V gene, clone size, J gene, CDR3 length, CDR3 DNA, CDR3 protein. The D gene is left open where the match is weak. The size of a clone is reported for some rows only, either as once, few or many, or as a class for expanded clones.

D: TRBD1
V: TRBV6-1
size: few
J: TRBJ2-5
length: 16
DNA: TGTGCCAGCAGTACGTCCCTCCAACAGGGGGAAGAGACCCAGTACTTC
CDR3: CASSTSLQQGEETQYF

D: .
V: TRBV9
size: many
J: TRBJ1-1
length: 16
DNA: TGTGCCAGCAGCGTTTACGGGGGGGGGAGGAGCACTGAAGCTTTCTTT
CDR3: CASSVYGGGRSTEAFF

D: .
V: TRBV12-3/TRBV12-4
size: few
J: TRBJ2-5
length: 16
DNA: TGTGCCAGCAGTCCACTAGGGGCGGGCTACCAAGAGACCCAGTACTTC
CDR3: CASSPLGAGYQETQYF

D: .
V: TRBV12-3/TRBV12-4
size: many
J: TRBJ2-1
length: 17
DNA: TGTGCCAGCAGCAATCGTCGCGGTACGCCTGCCTACAATGAGCAGTTCTTC
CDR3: CASSNRRGTPAYNEQFF

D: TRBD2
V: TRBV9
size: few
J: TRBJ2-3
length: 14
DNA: TGTGCCAGCAGCAAGACTAGCCTGACTGATACGCAGTATTTT
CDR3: CASSKTSLTDTQYF

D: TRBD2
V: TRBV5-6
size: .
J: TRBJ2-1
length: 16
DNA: TGTGCCAGCAGCTTAGGGGGACTAGGGACCTACAATGAGCAGTTCTTC
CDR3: CASSLGGLGTYNEQFF

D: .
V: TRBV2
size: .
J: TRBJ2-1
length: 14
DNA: TGTGCCAGCAGCCCCTCCACCGTTCTGGGTGAGCAGTTCTTC
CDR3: CASSPSTVLGEQFF

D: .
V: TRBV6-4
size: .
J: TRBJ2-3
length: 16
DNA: TGTGCCAGCAGTGACGAGTCCCGACAGGGCACAGATACGCAGTATTTT
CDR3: CASSDESRQGTDTQYF

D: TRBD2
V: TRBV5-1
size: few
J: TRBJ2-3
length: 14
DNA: TGCGCCAGCAGCTTTTCTAGCGGGAAAGATACGCAGTATTTT
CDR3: CASSFSSGKDTQYF

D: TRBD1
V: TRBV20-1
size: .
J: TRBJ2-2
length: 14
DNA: TGCAGCGTCAGACAGGGGGTATACACCGGGGAGCAGTTTTTT
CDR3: CSVRQGVYTGEQFF

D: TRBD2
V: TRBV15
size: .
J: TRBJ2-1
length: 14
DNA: TGTGCCACCAGGTCTAGCGGGGGGGGGAATGAGCAGTTCTTC
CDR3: CATRSSGGGNEQFF

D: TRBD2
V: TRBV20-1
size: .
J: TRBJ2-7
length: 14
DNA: TGCAGTGCTACGAAGCGGGAAGAAATACACGAGCAGTACTTC
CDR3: CSATKREEIHEQYF

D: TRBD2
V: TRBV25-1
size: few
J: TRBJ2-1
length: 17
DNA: TGTGCCAGCAGTGAATTGAGTGCGGGGGGCCGCTACAATGAGCAGTTCTTC
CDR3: CASSELSAGGRYNEQFF

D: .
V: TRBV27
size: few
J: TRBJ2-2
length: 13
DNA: TGTGCCAGCAGTTCCCCTCTCGCCGGGGAGCTGTTTTTT
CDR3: CASSSPLAGELFF

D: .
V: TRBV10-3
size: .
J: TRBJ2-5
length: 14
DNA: TGTGCCATCAGGGCGGGCGGGTCAGGCGAGACCCAGTACTTC
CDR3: CAIRAGGSGETQYF

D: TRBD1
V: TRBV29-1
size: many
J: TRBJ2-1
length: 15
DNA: TGCAGCGTTGGACGACAGGGGGATTCCTACAATGAGCAGTTCTTC
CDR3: CSVGRQGDSYNEQFF